The 3 T cell receptor beta chains below come from one sample, sequenced in a study of shared clonotypes between healthy human individuals. TCRdb's copy holds only in-frame clones and misses some; the assay was immunoSEQ multiplex PCR. This sample has around 700,000 clones, with over 65% found just once. Sample: memory CD4+ T cells sorted from blood. Subset described: CD45RA-negative fraction. The receptor source for this set is a woman aged 25 to 45 in good health.

This sequence joins TRBV28 and TRBJ1-3; D is undetermined. CDR3 length equals 14 residues. Deletions cut 6 bases from V and 0 bases from J, with 9 bases between. Germline V CDR1 and CDR2: MDHEN, SYDVKM. CDR3 protein: CASSPRVSGNTIYF. In DNA form, the CDR3 reads TGTGCCAGCAGCCCTAGGGTCTCTGGAAACACCATATATTTT.

The chain combines TRBV6-5 with TRBJ2-1; TRBD2 agrees at 9 bases. Germline CDR1 MNHEY, CDR2 SVGAGI. V dropped 7 bases and J dropped 10; count of bases not matched to a gene: 8. The CDR3 has 13 residues. CDR3 residues: CASNGGRAREQFF. CDR3 DNA: TGTGCCAGCAATGGCGGGAGGGCCAGGGAGCAGTTCTTC.

This chain links TRBV5-4 with TRBJ1-4; 7 nucleotides align to TRBD1. The junction had 9 bases not matched to a gene; V was cut back by 4 bases and J by 6 bases. The germline gives CDR1 SGHNT, CDR2 YYREEE (reference sequence). This CDR3 has 15 residues. The CDR3 loop is CASSMYWDRDEKLFF. CDR3 nucleotides: TGTGCCAGCAGCATGTACTGGGACAGAGATGAAAAACTGTTTTTT.